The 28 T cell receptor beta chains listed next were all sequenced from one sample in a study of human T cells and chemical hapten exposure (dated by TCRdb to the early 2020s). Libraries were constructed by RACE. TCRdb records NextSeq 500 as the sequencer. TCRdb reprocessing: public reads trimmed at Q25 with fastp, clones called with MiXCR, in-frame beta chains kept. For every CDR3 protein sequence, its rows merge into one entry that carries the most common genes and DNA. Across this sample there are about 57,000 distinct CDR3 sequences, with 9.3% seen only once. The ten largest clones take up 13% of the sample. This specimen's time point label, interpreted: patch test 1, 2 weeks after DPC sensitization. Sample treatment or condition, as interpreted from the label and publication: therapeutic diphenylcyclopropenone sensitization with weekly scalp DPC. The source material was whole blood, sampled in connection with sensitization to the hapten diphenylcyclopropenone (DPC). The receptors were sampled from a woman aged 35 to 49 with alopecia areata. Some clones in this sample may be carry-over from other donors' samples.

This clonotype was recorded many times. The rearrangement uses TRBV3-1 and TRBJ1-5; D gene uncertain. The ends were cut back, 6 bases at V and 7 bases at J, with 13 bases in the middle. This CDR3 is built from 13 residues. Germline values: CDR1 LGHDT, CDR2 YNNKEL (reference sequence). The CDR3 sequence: CASSPSVRQPQHF. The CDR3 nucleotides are TGTGCCAGCAGTCCCTCCGTCAGACAGCCCCAGCATTTT.

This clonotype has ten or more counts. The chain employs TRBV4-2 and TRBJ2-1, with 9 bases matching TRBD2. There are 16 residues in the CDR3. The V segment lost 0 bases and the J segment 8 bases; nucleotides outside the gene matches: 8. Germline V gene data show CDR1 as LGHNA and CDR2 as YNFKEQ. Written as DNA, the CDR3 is TGTGCCAGCAGCCAAGATTGGCGGGGGGGCCCCGATGAGCAGTTCTTC. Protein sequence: CASSQDWRGGPDEQFF.

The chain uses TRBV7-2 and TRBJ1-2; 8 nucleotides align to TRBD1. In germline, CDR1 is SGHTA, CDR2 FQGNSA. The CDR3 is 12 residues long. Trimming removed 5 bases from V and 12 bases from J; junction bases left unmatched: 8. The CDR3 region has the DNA TGTGCCAGCAGCGCGGGACAGGTCTATGACACCTTC. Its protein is CASSAGQVYDTF.

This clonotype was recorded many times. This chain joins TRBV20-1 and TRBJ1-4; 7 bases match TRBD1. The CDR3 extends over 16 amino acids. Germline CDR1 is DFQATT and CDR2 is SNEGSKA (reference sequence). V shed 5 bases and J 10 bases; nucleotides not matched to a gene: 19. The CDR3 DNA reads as TGCAGTGCTCTCTCTACTGGGACAGATCAGCCCGGAAAACTGTTTTTT. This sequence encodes CSALSTGTDQPGKLFF.

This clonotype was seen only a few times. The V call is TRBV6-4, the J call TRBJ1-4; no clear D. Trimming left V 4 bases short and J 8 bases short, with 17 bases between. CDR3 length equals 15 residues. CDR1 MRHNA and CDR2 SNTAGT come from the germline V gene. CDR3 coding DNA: TGTGCCAGCAGTGCCCAGTCGGGAATGGGAGAAAAACTGTTTTTT. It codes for CASSAQSGMGEKLFF.

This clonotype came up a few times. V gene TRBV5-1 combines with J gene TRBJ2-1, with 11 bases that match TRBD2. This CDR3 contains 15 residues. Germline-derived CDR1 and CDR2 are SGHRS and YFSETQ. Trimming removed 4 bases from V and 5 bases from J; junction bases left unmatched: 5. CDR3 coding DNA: TGCGCCAGCAGCATTAGCGGGGGGGCCAACAATGAGCAGTTCTTC. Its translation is CASSISGGANNEQFF.

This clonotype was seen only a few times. As DNA, the CDR3 is TGCAGTGCTAGAAAGCAGGGGAAAAGCACAGATACGCAGTATTTT. Protein: CSARKQGKSTDTQYF. The genes are TRBV20-1 and TRBJ2-3; the D gene is possibly TRBD1 (6 bases). V was cut by 2 bases and J by 0 bases, with 12 bases left in between. Germline CDR1 and CDR2: DFQATT and SNEGSKA (reference sequence). This CDR3 has 15 amino acids.

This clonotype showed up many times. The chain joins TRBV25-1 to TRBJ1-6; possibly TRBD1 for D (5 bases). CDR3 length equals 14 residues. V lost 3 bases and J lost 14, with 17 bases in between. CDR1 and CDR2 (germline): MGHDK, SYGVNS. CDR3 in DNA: TGTGCCAGCAGTGATACAGGTTCCTTGAGATCCCTCCACTTT. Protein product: CASSDTGSLRSLHF.

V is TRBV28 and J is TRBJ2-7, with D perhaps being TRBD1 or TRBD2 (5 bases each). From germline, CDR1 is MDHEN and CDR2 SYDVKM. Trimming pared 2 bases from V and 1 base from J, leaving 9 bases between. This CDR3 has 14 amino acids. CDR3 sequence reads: CASSLGGNSYEQYF. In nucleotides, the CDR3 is TGTGCCAGCAGTTTAGGGGGAAATTCCTACGAGCAGTACTTC.

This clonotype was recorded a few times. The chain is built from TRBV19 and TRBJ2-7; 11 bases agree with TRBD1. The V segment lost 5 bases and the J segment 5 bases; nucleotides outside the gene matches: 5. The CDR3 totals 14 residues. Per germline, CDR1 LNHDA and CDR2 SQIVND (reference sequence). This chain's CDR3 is CASSLGTGGNEQYF. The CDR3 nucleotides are TGTGCCAGTAGTCTCGGGACAGGGGGAAACGAGCAGTACTTC.

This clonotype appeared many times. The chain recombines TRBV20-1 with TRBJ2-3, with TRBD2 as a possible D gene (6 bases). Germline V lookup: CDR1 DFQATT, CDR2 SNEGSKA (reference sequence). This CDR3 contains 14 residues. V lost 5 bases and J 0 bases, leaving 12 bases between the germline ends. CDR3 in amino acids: CSAPPGGSTDTQYF. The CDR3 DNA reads TGCAGTGCTCCCCCCGGGGGTAGCACAGATACGCAGTATTTT.

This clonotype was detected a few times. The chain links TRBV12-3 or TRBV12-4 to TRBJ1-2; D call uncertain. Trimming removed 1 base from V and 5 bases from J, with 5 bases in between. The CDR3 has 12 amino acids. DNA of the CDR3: TGTGCCAGCAGTTTAGGGCAGTATGGCTACACCTTC. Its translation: CASSLGQYGYTF.

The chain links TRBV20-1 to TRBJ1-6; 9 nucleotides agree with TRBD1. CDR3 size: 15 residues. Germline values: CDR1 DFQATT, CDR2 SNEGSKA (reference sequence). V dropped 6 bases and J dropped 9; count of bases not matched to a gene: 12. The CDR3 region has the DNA TGCAGTGCGAGTCCACAGGGGGCGGAAAGTTCACCCCTCCACTTT. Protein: CSASPQGAESSPLHF.

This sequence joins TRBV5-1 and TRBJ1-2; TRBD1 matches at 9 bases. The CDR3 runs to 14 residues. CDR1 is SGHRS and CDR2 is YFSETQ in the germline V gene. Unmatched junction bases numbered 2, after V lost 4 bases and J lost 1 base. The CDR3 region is CASSRQGVNYGYTF. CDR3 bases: TGCGCCAGCAGCCGACAGGGGGTTAACTATGGCTACACCTTC.

The CDR3 loop reads CSATDRAYEQYF. The CDR3 nucleotides are TGCAGTGCTACCGACAGGGCCTACGAGCAGTACTTC. The chain joins TRBV20-1 to TRBJ2-7; TRBD1 aligns across 7 bases. V lost 4 bases and J lost 2; bases outside the gene matches: 2. CDR3 length: 12 residues. Per germline, CDR1 DFQATT and CDR2 SNEGSKA (reference sequence).

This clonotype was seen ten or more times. The CDR3 loop is CATALGSQETQYF. The CDR3, as DNA: TGTGCTACAGCCCTCGGTTCCCAAGAGACCCAGTACTTC. This sequence joins TRBV13 and TRBJ2-5; D is undetermined. Germline V lookup: CDR1 PRHDT, CDR2 FYEKMQ (reference sequence). This CDR3 comprises 13 residues. Full variable domain (remainder filled in from reference TRBV13 and TRBJ2-5): AAGVIQSPRHLIKEKRETATLKCYPIPRHDTVYWYQQGPGQDPQFLISFYEKMQSDKGSIPDRFSAQQFSDYHSELNMSSLELGDSALYFCATALGSQETQYFGPGTRLLVL.

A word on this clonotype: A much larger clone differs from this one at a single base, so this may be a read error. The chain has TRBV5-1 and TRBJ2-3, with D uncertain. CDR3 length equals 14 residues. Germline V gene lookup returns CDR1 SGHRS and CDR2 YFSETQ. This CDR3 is CASSFLRATDMQYF. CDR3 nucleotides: TGCGCCAGCAGCTTTCTTAGGGCCACAGATATGCAGTATTTT.

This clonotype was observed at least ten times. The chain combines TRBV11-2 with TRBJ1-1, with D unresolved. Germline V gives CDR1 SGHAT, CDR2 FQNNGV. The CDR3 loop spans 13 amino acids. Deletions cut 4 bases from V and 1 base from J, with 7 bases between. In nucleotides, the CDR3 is TGTGCCAGCAGCTATACAGCGAACACTGAAGCTTTCTTT. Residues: CASSYTANTEAFF.

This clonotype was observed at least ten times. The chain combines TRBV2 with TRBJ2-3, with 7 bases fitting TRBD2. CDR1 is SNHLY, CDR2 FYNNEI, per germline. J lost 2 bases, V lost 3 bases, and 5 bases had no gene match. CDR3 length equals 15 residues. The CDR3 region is CASSDGAGDTDTQYF. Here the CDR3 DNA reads TGTGCCAGCAGTGATGGGGCGGGGGACACAGATACGCAGTATTTT.

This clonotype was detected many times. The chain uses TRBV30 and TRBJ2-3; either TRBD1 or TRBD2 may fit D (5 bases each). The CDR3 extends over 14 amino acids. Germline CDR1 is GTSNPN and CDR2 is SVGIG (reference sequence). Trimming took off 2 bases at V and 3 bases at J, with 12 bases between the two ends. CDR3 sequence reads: CAWSITGGTDTQYF. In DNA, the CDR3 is TGTGCCTGGAGTATAACAGGCGGGACAGATACGCAGTATTTT.

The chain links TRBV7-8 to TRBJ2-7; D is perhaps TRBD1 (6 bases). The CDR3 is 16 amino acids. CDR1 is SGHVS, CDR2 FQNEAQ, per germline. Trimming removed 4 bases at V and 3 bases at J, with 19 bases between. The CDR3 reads CASSSRRSGDNYEQYF. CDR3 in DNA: TGTGCCAGCAGCTCGCGACGTTCCGGGGACAACTACGAGCAGTACTTC. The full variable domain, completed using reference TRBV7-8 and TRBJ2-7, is GAGVSQSPRYKVAKRGQDVALRCDPISGHVSLFWYQQALGQGPEFLTYFQNEAQLDKSGLPSDRFFAERPEGSVSTLKIQRTQQEDSAVYLCASSSRRSGDNYEQYFGPGTRLTVT.

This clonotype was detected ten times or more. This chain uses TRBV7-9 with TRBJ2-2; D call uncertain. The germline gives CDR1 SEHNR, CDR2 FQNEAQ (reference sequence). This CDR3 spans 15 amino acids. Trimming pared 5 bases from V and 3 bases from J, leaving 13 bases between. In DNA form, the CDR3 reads TGTGCCAGCAGCCCGGCGACCCTCGACACCGGGGAGCTGTTTTTT. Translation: CASSPATLDTGELFF.

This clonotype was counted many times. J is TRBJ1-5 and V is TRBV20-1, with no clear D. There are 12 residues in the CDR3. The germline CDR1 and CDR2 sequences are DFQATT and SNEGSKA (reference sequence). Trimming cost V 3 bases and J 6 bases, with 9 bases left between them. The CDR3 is CSARGFGQPQHF. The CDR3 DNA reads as TGCAGTGCTAGGGGGTTTGGTCAGCCCCAGCATTTT.

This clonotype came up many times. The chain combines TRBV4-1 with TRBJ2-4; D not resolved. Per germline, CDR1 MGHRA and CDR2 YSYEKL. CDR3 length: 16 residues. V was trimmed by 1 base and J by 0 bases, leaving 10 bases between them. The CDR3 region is CASSQGVPLAKNIQYF. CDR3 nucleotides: TGCGCCAGCAGCCAAGGTGTCCCCCTAGCCAAAAACATTCAGTACTTC.

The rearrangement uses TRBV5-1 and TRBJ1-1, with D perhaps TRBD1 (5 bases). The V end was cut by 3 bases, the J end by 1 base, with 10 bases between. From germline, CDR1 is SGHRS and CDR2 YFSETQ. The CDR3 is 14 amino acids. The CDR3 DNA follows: TGCGCCAGCAGCTACCCAGGGCAGAACACTGAAGCTTTCTTT. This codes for CASSYPGQNTEAFF.

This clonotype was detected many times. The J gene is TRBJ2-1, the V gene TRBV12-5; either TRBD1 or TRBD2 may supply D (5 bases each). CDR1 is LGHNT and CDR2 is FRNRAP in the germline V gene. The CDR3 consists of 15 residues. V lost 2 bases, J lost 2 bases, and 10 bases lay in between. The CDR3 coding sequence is TGTGCTAGTGGTTTGATCGAGGGGCCCTACAATGAGCAGTTCTTC. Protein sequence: CASGLIEGPYNEQFF.

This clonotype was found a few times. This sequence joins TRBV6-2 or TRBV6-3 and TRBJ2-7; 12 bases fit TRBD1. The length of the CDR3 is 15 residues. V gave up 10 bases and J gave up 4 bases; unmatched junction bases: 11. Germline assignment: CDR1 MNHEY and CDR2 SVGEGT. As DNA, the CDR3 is TGTGCCACCCGCCTCGGGACAGGGGGCGCGTACGAGCAGTACTTC. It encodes CATRLGTGGAYEQYF.

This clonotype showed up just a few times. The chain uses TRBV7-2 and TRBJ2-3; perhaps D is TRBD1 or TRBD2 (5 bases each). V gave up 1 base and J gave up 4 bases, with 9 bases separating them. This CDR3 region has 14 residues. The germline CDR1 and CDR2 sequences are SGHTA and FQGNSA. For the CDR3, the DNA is TGTGCCAGCAGCTTAGAGAGGGGACCAGATACGCAGTATTTT. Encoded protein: CASSLERGPDTQYF.